Included here is one T cell receptor beta chain sequence, with context. Any gene name here is a mouse gene name. The read terminates 4 residues ahead of where the CDR3 ends, so the germline J gene completes it. The entry originates in a study of CD8+ T cells in alopecia areata. About the research overall: The authors grafted skin from roughly 6-12-month-old C3H/HeJ donors with spontaneous alopecia onto roughly 6-10-week-old female C3H/HeJ mice.

The sorting of pooled cutaneous lymph node cells relied on CD4, CD8alpha, NKG2D, NKG2ACE and other markers. TCR sequencing used cDNA made by reverse transcription of extracted RNA. Profiled with immunoSEQ multiplex PCR; TCRdb holds only in-frame clones, not every one. The repertoire consists of approximately 300,000 clones, none detected only once. The CDR3 length is 13 residues. V lost 8 bases to trimming and J lost 2 bases; unmatched junction nucleotides: 4. CDR1 is FNHDT and CDR2 is SITEND in the germline V gene (reference sequence). The sequenced sample consisted of CD4+ T cells sorted from a lymph node. This TCR was sampled from a C3H/HeJ mouse with alopecia areata. For this strain, the MHC haplotype corresponds to H2-k. The rearrangement links TRBV19 to TRBJ2-1, with TRBD1 matching over 7 bases. Here the CDR3 reads CASGDRHYAEQFF. The covered CDR3 bases are TGTGCCAGTGGGGACAGACACTATGCT.